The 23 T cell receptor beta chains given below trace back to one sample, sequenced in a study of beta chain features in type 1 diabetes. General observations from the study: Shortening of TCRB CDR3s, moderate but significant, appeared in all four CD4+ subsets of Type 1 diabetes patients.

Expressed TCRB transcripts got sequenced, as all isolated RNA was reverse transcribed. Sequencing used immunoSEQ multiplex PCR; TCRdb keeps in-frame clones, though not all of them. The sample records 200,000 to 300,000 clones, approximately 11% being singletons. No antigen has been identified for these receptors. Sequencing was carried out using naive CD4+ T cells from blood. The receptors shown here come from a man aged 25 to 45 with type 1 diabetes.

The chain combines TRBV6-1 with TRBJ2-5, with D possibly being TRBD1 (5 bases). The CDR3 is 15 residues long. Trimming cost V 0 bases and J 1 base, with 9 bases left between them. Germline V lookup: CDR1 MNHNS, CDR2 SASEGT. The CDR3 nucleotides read TGTGCCAGCAGTGAAGCGATCAGGGCCCAAGAGACCCAGTACTTC. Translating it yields CASSEAIRAQETQYF.

For the CDR3, the DNA is TGTGCCAGCAGCTCCACTAGCACAGATACGCAGTATTTT. Residues: CASSSTSTDTQYF. The chain is built from TRBV7-2 and TRBJ2-3; no clear D gene. The CDR3 is 13 residues long. V was trimmed by 4 bases and J by 0 bases, leaving 5 bases between them. Germline CDR1 SGHTA, CDR2 FQGNSA.

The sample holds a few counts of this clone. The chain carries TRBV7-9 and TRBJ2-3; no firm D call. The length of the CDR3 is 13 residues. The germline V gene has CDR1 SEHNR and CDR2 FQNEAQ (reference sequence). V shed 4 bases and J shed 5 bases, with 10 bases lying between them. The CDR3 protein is CASSSVAQDTQYF. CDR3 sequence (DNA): TGTGCCAGCAGCTCTGTAGCCCAAGATACGCAGTATTTT.

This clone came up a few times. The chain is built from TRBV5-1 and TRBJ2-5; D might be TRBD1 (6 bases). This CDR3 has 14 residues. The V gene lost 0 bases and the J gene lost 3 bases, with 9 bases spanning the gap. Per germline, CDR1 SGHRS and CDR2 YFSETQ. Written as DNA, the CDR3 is TGCGCCAGCAGCTTGGTTGCAGGGGAAGAGACCCAGTACTTC. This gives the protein CASSLVAGEETQYF.

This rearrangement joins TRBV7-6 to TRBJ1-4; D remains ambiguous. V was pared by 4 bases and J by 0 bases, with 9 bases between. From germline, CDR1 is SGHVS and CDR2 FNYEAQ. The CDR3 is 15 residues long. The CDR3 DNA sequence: TGTGCCAGCAGCTCTACACGGGCAACTAATGAAAAACTGTTTTTT. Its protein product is CASSSTRATNEKLFF. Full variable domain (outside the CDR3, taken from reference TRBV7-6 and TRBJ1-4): GAGVSQSPRYKVTKRGQDVALRCDPISGHVSLYWYRQALGQGPEFLTYFNYEAQQDKSGLPNDRFSAERPEGSISTLTIQRTEQRDSAMYRCASSSTRATNEKLFFGSGTQLSVL.

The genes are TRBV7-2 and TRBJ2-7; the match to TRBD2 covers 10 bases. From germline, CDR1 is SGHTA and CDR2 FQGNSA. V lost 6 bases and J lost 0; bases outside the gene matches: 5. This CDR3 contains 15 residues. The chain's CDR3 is CASRLLAGYSYEQYF. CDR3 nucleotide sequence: TGTGCCAGCAGGTTACTAGCGGGGTACTCCTACGAGCAGTACTTC.

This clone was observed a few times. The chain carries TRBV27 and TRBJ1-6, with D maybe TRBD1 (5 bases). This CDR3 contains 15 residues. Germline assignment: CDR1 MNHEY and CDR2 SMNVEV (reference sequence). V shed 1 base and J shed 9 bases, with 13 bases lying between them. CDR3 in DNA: TGTGCCAGCAGTTTATTCCCCCAGGGTAGTTCACCCCTCCACTTT. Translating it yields CASSLFPQGSSPLHF.

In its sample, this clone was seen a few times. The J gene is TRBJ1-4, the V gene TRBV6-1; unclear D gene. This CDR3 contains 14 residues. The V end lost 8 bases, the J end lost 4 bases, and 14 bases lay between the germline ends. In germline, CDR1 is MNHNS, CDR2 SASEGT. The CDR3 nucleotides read TGTGCCAGCGAGACGACACAGAGTAATGAAAAACTGTTTTTT. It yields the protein CASETTQSNEKLFF.

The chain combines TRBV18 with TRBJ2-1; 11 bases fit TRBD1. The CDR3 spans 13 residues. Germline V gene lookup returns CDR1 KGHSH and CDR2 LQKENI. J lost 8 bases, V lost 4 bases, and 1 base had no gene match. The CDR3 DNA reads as TGTGCCAGCTCACGGGACAGGGGGTATGAGCAGTTCTTC. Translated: CASSRDRGYEQFF. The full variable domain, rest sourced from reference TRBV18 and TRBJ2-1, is NAGVMQNPRHLVRRRGQEARLRCSPMKGHSHVYWYRQLPEEGLKFMVYLQKENIIDESGMPKERFSAEFPKEGPSILRIQQVVRGDSAAYFCASSRDRGYEQFFGPGTRLTVL.

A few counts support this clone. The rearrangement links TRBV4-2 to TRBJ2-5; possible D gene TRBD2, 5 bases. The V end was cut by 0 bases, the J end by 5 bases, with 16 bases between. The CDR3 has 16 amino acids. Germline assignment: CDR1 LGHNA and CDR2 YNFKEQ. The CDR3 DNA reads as TGTGCCAGCAGCCAAGATAAAATACGGGGTGGTGAGACCCAGTACTTC. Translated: CASSQDKIRGGETQYF.

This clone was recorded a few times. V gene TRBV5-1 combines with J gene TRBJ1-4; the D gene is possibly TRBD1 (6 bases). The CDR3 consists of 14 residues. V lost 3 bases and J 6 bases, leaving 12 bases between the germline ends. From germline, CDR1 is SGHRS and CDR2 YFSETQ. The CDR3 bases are TGCGCCAGCAGCTCAACAGGGATGGATGAAAAACTGTTTTTT. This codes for CASSSTGMDEKLFF. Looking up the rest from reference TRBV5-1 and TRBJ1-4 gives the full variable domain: KAGVTQTPRYLIKTRGQQVTLSCSPISGHRSVSWYQQTPGQGLQFLFEYFSETQRNKGNFPGRFSGRQFSNSRSEMNVSTLELGDSALYLCASSSTGMDEKLFFGSGTQLSVL.

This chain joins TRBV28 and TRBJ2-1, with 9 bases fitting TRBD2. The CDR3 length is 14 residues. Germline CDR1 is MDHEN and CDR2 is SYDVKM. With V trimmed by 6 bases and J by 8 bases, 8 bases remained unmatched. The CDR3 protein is CASSPAGGAYEQFF. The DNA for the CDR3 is TGTGCCAGCAGCCCAGCGGGGGGAGCGTATGAGCAGTTCTTC.

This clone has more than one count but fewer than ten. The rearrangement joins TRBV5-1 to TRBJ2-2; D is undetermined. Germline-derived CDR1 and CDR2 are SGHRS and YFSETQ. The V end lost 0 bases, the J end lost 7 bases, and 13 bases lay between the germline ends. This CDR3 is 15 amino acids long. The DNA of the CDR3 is TGCGCCAGCAGCTTGGGGCAGACTTCAAGCGGGGAGCTGTTTTTT. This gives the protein CASSLGQTSSGELFF. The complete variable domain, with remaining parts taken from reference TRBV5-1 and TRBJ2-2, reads KAGVTQTPRYLIKTRGQQVTLSCSPISGHRSVSWYQQTPGQGLQFLFEYFSETQRNKGNFPGRFSGRQFSNSRSEMNVSTLELGDSALYLCASSLGQTSSGELFFGEGSRLTVL.

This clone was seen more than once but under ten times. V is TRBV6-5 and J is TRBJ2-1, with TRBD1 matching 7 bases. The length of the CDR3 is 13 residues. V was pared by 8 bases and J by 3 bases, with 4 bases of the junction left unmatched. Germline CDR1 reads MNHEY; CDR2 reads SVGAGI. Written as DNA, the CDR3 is TGTGCCAGCGCAAGGGACAGCTACAATGAGCAGTTCTTC. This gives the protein CASARDSYNEQFF.

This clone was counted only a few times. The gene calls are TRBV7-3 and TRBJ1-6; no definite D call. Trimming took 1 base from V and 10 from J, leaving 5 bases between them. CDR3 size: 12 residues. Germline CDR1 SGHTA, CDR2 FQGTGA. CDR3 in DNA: TGTGCCAGCAGCTTAAACGGGTCACCCCTCCACTTT. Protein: CASSLNGSPLHF.

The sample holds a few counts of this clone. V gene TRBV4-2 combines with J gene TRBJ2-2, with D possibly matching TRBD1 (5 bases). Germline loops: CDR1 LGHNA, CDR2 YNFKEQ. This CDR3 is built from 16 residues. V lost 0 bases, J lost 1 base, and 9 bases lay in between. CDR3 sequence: CASSQDLGQNTGELFF. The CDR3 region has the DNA TGTGCCAGCAGCCAAGATCTCGGACAGAACACCGGGGAGCTGTTTTTT.

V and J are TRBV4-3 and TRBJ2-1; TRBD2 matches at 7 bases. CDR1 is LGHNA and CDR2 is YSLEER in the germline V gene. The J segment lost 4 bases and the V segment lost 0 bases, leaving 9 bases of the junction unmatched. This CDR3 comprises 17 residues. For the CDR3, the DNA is TGCGCCAGCAGCCAAGATATTCCAGCGGGGACTTACAATGAGCAGTTCTTC. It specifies CASSQDIPAGTYNEQFF.

CDR3 bases: TGTGCCAGCTCACCACGACAGGGCTGGAACGAGCAGTACTTC. It encodes CASSPRQGWNEQYF. J is TRBJ2-7 and V is TRBV18; 7 bases align to TRBD1. The germline V gene has CDR1 KGHSH and CDR2 LQKENI. V was pared by 1 base and J by 5 bases, with 5 bases of the junction left unmatched. The CDR3 has 14 amino acids.

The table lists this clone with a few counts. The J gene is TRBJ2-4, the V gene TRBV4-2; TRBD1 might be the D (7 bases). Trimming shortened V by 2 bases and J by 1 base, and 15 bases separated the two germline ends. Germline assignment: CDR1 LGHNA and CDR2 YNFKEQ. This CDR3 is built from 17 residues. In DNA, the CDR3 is TGTGCCAGCAGCCAATCCACAGGGGAGGTGGCCAAAAACATTCAGTACTTC. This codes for CASSQSTGEVAKNIQYF.

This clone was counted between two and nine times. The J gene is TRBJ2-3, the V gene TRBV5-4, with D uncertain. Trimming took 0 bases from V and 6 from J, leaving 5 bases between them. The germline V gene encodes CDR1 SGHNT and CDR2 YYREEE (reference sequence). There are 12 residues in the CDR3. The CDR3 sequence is CASSLDEDTQYF. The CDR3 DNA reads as TGTGCCAGCAGCTTGGACGAGGATACGCAGTATTTT.

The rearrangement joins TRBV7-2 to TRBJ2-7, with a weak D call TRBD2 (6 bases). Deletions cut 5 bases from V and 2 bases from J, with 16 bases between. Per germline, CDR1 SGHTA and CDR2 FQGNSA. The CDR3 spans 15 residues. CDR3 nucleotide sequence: TGTGCCAGCAGCCCGACGGCGGGGATTCCCTACGAGCAGTACTTC. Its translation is CASSPTAGIPYEQYF.

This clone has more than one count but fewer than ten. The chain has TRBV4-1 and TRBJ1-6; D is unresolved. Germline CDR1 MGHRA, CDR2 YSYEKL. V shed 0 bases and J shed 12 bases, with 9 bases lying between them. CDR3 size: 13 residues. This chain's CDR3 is CASSQDLRGPLHF. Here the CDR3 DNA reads TGCGCCAGCAGCCAAGATCTGCGCGGACCCCTCCACTTT.

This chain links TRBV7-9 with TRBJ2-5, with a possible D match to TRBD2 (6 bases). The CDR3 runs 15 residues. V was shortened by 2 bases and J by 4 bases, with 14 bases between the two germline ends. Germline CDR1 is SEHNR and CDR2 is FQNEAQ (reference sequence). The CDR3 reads CASSLNGGALETQYF. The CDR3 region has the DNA TGTGCCAGCAGCTTAAACGGGGGAGCGCTAGAGACCCAGTACTTC.